These T cell receptor beta chains were read from a single sample in a study of technical replicates of blood from several donors. This table comes from immunoSEQ multiplex PCR, and its TCRdb copy is limited to in-frame clones, with some not included. The sample has about 16,000 clones, around 87% seen once. The specimen was PBMCs. These receptors all stem from a human donor in good health. The CDR3 runs from the conserved cysteine through the conserved F or W. Clone size is stated in some rows and not others, as once, few, many or a class when expanded.

>TRBV10-2|.
CASTTTSGKYTTYEQYF
>TRBV10-2|.
CASRGLGRSYEQYF
>TRBV5-1|.
CASSLNVGGGTEAFF
>TRBV19|.
CASSPQGSLYEQYF
>TRBV19|.
CASSTGGYSNQPQHF
>TRBV30|.
CAWSAGQSLNQPQHF
>TRBV7-6|.
CASSSLAGAQSSTGELFF
>TRBV30|.
CAWSVTGPLNNSPLHF
>TRBV5-4|.
CASSAGGRSNTGELFF
>TRBV11-2|.
CASSLGAGGGETQYF
>TRBV5-1|.
CASSLGTSGSPDYNEQFF
>TRBV30|.
CAWSVRGPIRHF
>TRBV7-9|.
CASSREEREREQFF
>TRBV28|.
CASNRSRGKVFGYTF
>TRBV11-2|.
CASSLAWAGGSYEQYF
>TRBV7-9|.
CASSALAGGSRAYNEQFF
>TRBV7-9|.
CASSSRTGLQETQYF
>TRBV10-1|few
CASGPSGGPQEQYF
>TRBV7-9|.
CASSLEGGRAGQPQHF
>TRBV4-1|.
CASSQDLGQGAIGYTF
>TRBV5-1|.
CASSPAGGYNEQFF
>TRBV5-1|once
CASSAGSPRTIRGTDTQYF
>TRBV6-4|.
CASSDDRTNNEQFF
>TRBV5-1|.
CASSFTSGRGYEQFF
>TRBV28|.
CASSSQIGNYGYTF
>TRBV2|.
CASSEPGTVRSGYTF
>TRBV28|.
CASSSFRYEQYF
>TRBV18|.
CASSPYGTGSSGNTIYF
>TRBV27|.
CASSRGSTNYGYTF
>TRBV6-5|.
CASSRLRQATYEQYF
>TRBV6-4|.
CASRLYNEQFF
>TRBV9|once
CASSASGSSYNEQFF
>TRBV27|.
CASSLVGQRSTGELFF
>TRBV4-2|few
CASSQAQTGRTEAFF
>TRBV7-9|.
CASSLSQGTDTQYF
>TRBV5-6|once
CASSMGGASSLYGYTF
>TRBV5-4|few
CASSLGLAGATGELFF
>TRBV5-1|few
CARASQHF
>TRBV7-6|.
CASSQMASGDNEQFF
>TRBV5-1|.
CASSARLDTDTQYF